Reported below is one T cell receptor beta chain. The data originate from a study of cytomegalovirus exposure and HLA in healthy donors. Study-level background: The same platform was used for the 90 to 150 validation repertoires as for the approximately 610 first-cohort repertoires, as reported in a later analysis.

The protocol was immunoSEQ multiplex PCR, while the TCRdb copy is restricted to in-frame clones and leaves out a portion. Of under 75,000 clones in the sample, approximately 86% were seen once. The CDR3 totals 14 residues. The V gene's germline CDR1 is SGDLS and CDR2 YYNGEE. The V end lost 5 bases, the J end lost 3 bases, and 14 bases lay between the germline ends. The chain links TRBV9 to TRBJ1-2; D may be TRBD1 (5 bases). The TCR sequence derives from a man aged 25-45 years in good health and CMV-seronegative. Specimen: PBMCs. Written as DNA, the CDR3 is TGTGCCAGCAGTAAGGGAGGGGATGACTATGGCTACACCTTC. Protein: CASSKGGDDYGYTF.